This T cell receptor beta chain was recorded in a study of T cells in narcolepsy. Clones were read by immunoSEQ multiplex PCR, and TCRdb kept only the in-frame ones, dropping some. The sample records fewer than 30,000 clones, about 82% being singletons. This CDR3 comprises 14 residues. The germline CDR1 and CDR2 sequences are SGHRS and YFSETQ. Deletions cut 1 base from V and 5 bases from J, with 12 bases between. Sequencing input: memory (CD45RA-) CD4+ T cells from blood. The clonotype comes from a human donor in good health. The rearrangement uses TRBV5-1 and TRBJ2-5, with a tentative D call TRBD2 (6 bases). Written as DNA, the CDR3 is TGCGCCAGCAGCTTGCGCCGGGGGTCGGAGACCCAGTACTTC. It codes for CASSLRRGSETQYF.